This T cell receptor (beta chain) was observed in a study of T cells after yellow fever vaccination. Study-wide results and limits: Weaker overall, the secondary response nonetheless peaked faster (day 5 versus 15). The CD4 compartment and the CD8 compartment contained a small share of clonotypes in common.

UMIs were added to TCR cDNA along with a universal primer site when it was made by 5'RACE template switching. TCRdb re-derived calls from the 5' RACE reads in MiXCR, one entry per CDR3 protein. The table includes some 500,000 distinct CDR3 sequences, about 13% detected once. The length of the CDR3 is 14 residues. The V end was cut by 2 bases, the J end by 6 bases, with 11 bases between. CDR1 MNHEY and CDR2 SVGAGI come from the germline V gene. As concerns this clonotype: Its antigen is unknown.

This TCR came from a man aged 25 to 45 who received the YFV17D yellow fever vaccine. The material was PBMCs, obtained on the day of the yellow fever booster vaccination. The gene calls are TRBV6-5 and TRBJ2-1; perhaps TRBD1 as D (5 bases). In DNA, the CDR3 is TGTGCCAGCAGTTACCAGGGCTCTATCAATGAGCAGTTCTTC. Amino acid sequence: CASSYQGSINEQFF.